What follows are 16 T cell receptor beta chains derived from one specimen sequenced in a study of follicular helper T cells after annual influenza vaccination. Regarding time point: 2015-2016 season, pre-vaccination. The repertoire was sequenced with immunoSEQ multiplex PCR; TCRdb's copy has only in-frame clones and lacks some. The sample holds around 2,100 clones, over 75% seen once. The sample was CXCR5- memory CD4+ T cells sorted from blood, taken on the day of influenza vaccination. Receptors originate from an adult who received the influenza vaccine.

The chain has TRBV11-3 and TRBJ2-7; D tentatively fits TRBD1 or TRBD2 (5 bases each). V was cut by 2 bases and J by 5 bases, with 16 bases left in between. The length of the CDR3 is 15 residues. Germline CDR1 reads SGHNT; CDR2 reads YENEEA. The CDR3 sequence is CASSLTGAPGDEQYF. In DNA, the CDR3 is TGTGCCAGCAGCTTAACCGGGGCCCCCGGGGACGAGCAGTACTTC.

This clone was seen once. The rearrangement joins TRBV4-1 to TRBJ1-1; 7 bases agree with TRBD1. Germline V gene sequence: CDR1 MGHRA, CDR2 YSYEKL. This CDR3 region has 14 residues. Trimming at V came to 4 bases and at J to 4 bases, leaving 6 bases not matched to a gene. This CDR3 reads CASSPTGTGTEAFF. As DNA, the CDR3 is TGCGCCAGCAGCCCGACAGGGACGGGCACTGAAGCTTTCTTT.

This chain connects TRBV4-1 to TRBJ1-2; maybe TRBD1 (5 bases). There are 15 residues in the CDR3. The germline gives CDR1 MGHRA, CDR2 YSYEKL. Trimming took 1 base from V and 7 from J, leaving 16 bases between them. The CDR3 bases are TGCGCCAGCAGCCAAGTTGGGCAGGGTTCGAGTGGCTACACCTTC. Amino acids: CASSQVGQGSSGYTF.

Here the CDR3 DNA reads TGTGCCAGCAGCTCGGCAGACGGGTGGAATGAGCAGTTCTTC. This encodes CASSSADGWNEQFF. The chain links TRBV6-6 to TRBJ2-1; D gene ambiguous. Germline assignment: CDR1 MNHNY and CDR2 SVGAGI (reference sequence). V was clipped by 6 bases and J by 7 bases, with 16 bases between them. The CDR3 contains 14 residues.

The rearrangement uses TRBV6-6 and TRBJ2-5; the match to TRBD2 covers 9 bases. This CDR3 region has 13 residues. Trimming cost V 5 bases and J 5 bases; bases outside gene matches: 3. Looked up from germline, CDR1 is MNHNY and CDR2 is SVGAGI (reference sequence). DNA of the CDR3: TGTGCCAGCAGTCCTAGCGGGATTGAGACCCAGTACTTC. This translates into CASSPSGIETQYF.

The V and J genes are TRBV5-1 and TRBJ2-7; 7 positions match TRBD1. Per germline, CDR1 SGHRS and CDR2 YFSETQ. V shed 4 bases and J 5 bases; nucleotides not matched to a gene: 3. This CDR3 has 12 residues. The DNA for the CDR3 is TGCGCCAGCAGCCTAACAGGGGACGAGCAGTACTTC. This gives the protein CASSLTGDEQYF.

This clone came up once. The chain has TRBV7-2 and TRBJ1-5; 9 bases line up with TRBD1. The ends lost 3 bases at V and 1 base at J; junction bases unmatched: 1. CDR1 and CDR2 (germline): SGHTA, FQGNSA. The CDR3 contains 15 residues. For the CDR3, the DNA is TGTGCCAGCAGCTTCGGACAGGGGAGCAATCAGCCCCAGCATTTT. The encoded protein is CASSFGQGSNQPQHF.

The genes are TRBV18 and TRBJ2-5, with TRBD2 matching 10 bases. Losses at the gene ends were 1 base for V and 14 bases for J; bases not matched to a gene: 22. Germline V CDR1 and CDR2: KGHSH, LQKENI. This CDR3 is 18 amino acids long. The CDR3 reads CASSPQAPDGLAAGGRYF. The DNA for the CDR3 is TGTGCCAGCTCACCACAGGCCCCTGACGGACTAGCGGCGGGAGGGAGATACTTC.

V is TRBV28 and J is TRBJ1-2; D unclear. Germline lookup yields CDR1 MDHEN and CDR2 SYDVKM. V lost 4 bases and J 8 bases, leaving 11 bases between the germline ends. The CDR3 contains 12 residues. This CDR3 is CASSSGLLGYTF. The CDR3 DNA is TGTGCCAGCAGTTCGGGTCTGCTGGGCTACACCTTC.

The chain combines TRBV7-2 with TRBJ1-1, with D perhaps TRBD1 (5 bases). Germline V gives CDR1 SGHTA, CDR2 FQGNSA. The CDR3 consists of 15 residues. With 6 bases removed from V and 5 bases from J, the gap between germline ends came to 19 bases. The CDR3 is CASSNGVGRGTEAFF. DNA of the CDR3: TGTGCCAGCAGTAATGGGGTCGGAAGGGGAACTGAAGCTTTCTTT.

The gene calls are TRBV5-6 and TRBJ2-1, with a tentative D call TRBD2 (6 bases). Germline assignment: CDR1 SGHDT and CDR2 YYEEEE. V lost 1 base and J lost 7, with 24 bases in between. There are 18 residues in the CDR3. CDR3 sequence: CASSLSTWTTRLGNEQFF. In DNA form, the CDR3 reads TGTGCCAGCAGCTTGTCGACTTGGACTACAAGGTTGGGGAATGAGCAGTTCTTC. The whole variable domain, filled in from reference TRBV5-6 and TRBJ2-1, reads DAGVTQSPTHLIKTRGQQVTLRCSPKSGHDTVSWYQQALGQGPQFIFQYYEEEERQRGNFPDRFSGHQFPNYSSELNVNALLLGDSALYLCASSLSTWTTRLGNEQFFGPGTRLTVL.

The chain's CDR3 is CASSPGTGTIDTQYF. The DNA for the CDR3 is TGTGCCAGCAGCCCCGGGACAGGGACCATAGATACGCAGTATTTT. J is TRBJ2-3 and V is TRBV7-2, with 9 bases identical to TRBD1. This CDR3 region has 15 residues. Trimming cost V 5 bases and J 5 bases; bases outside gene matches: 8. In germline, CDR1 is SGHTA, CDR2 FQGNSA.

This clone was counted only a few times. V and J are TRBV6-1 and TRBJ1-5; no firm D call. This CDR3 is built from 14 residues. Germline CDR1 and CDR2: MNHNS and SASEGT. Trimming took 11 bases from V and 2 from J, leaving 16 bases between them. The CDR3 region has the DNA TGTGCCGGACGACACGGAGACGGCAATCAGCCCCAGCATTTT. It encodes CAGRHGDGNQPQHF.

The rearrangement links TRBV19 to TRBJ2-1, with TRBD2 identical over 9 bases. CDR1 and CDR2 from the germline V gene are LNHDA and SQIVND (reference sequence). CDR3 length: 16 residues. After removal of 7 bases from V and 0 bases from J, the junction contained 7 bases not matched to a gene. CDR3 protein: CASKASGTSSYNEQFF. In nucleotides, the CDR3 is TGTGCCAGTAAGGCTAGCGGGACAAGCTCCTACAATGAGCAGTTCTTC.

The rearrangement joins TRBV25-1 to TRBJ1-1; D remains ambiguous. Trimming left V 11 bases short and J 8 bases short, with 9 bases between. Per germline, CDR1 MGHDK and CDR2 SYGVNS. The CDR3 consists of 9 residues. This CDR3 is CAVAEEAFF. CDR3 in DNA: TGTGCCGTCGCTGAAGAAGCTTTCTTT.

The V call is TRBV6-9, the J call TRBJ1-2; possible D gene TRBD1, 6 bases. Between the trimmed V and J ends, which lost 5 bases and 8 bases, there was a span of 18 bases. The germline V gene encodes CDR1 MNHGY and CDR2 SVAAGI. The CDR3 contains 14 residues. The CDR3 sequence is CASSRTDGAYGYTF. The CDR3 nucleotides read TGTGCCAGCAGTCGGACAGACGGGGCATACGGCTACACCTTC.